The 3 T cell receptor beta chains below come from one sample, sequenced in a study of T cell repertoires in aging, cancer and after chemotherapy (dated by TCRdb to about 2019). These reads were obtained on an Illumina MiSeq. Rearranged TRB sequences spanning V, D and J segments were amplified by multiplex touch-down PCR using a mixed TRB-A/B primer pool. TCRdb reran the public reads through fastp at Q25 and MiXCR, keeping productive beta chains. Each CDR3 protein gets just one entry, which takes the most common genes and DNA from the rows behind it. Counted in this sample were around 5,800 distinct CDR3 sequences; approximately 20% of them appeared once. The top ten constitute around 2.7% of the sample. TCR beta rearrangements were amplified from genomic DNA isolated from peripheral blood, not from sorted cells or RNA. Sequenced: blood. These TCRs come from a human donor with a blood cancer.

The rearrangement links TRBV28 to TRBJ1-4; no definite D call. The CDR3 loop spans 13 amino acids. Trimming shortened V by 8 bases and J by 7 bases, and 14 bases separated the two germline ends. Looked up from germline, CDR1 is MDHEN and CDR2 is SYDVKM. CDR3 sequence: CASGIFLREKLFF. CDR3 nucleotide sequence: TGTGCCAGCGGCATTTTCTTGCGTGAAAAACTGTTTTTT. Supplemented by reference TRBV28 and TRBJ1-4, the full variable domain reads DVKVTQSSRYLVKRTGEKVFLECVQDMDHENMFWYRQDPGLGLRLIYFSYDVKMKEKGDIPEGYSVSREKKERFSLILESASTNQTSMYLCASGIFLREKLFFGSGTQLSVL.

The chain carries TRBV18 and TRBJ2-7; 9 positions match TRBD1. The germline V gene has CDR1 KGHSH and CDR2 LQKENI. The V and J ends lost 3 bases and 7 bases, in that order; junction bases with no gene match: 4. The CDR3 runs to 13 residues. CDR3 in amino acids: CASSPDRGQEQYF. The CDR3, as DNA: TGTGCCAGCTCACCGGACAGGGGCCAAGAGCAGTACTTC.

This clonotype is termed medium-sized. V usage is TRBV12-3 or TRBV12-4 and J usage is TRBJ2-7, with D perhaps being TRBD1 or TRBD2 (5 bases each). Trimming shortened V by 5 bases and J by 0 bases, and 14 bases separated the two germline ends. The CDR3 spans 15 residues. CDR3: CASSPQGALSYEQYF. The CDR3, as DNA: TGTGCCAGCAGTCCTCAGGGAGCTCTCTCCTACGAGCAGTACTTC.